This TCR beta chain appears in the sequencing data of a study of T cells in tuberculosis. Regarding the study as a whole: T cells binding CD1B-GMM tetramer weakly possibly escaped the sort.

This CDR3 contains 15 residues. V gave up 7 bases and J gave up 2 bases, with 15 bases separating them. CDR1 MNHNS and CDR2 SASEGT come from the germline V gene. Generated by immunoSEQ multiplex PCR, the TCRdb table keeps only in-frame clones and is missing some. The table shows roughly 92,000 clones, with just over 90% occurring only once. After thawing and overnight rest, PBMC were stained with GMM-loaded CD1B tetramer, viability dye and anti-CD3 for sorting. The CD1B tetramers carried C32 glucose monomycolate purified from Rhodococcus equi. Before cryopreservation, the sorted PBMC lost their CD14-expressing monocytes.

Material: CD1b-GMM tetramer-negative cells sorted from PBMCs. The chain links TRBV6-1 to TRBJ1-5; maybe TRBD1 (5 bases). This receptor was obtained from an adult woman with latent tuberculosis. CDR3 DNA sequence: TGTGCCAGCAAATCCAACACGGGGGGCAATCAGCCCCAGCATTTT. Translated, it gives CASKSNTGGNQPQHF.